This passage covers 21 T cell receptor beta chains from one sample sequenced in a study of blood T cell repertoires in COVID-19. Assay used: immunoSEQ multiplex PCR; TCRdb lists only in-frame clones, some missing. The profile shows 110,000 or so clones, more than 70% of them singletons. Sequencing was done on a sample of peripheral blood. All receptors come from a woman aged 60-75 years with COVID-19, enrolled during active disease.

The chain has TRBV10-3 and TRBJ1-5, with TRBD1 matching over 7 bases. The CDR3 totals 15 residues. CDR1 and CDR2 from the germline V gene are ENHRY and SYGVKD. The V segment lost 3 bases and the J segment 1 base; nucleotides outside the gene matches: 3. The CDR3 DNA sequence: TGTGCCATCAGTGACTCGACAGGGAGCAATCAGCCCCAGCATTTT. It is translated as CAISDSTGSNQPQHF.

The V gene is TRBV11-2, the J gene TRBJ1-6; D is ambiguous. This CDR3 contains 13 residues. From germline, CDR1 is SGHAT and CDR2 FQNNGV. V was pared by 1 base and J by 7 bases, with 5 bases between. DNA for the CDR3: TGTGCCAGCAGCTTAGTCAGGAATTCACCCCTCCACTTT. This translates into CASSLVRNSPLHF.

The V gene is TRBV27, the J gene TRBJ2-7, with 7 bases that match TRBD1. Germline trimming cut 7 bases from V and 3 bases from J; bases unmatched to any gene: 6. The CDR3 extends over 13 amino acids. CDR1 is MNHEY and CDR2 is SMNVEV in the germline V gene (reference sequence). In nucleotides, the CDR3 is TGTGCCAGCAAGGTAGGGGGCCACTACGAGCAGTACTTC. Residues: CASKVGGHYEQYF.

This chain connects TRBV10-3 to TRBJ1-2; 8 bases fit TRBD1. The CDR3 is 14 residues long. Germline lookup yields CDR1 ENHRY and CDR2 SYGVKD. With 7 bases clipped from V and 5 bases from J, the junction kept 9 bases outside the gene matches. The DNA of the CDR3 is TGTGCCATCAACGAAGAGGGGACAGGATATGGCTACACCTTC. It codes for CAINEEGTGYGYTF.

V gene TRBV7-9 combines with J gene TRBJ2-3; D is undetermined. CDR1 SEHNR and CDR2 FQNEAQ come from the germline V gene (reference sequence). This CDR3 has 15 amino acids. Trimming pared 5 bases from V and 5 bases from J, leaving 17 bases between. For the CDR3, the DNA is TGTGCCAGCAGCCCGACTCCTTTTGGAAAAGATACGCAGTATTTT. Translating gives CASSPTPFGKDTQYF.

CDR3 nucleotide sequence: TGTGCCAGCAGTGTAACTAGGGCCTCCTACGAGCAGTACTTC. It translates to CASSVTRASYEQYF. The rearrangement links TRBV3-1 (or the pseudogene TRBV3-2) to TRBJ2-7, with D perhaps matching TRBD2 (5 bases). Trimming cost V 6 bases and J 0 bases, with 12 bases left between them. The germline gives CDR1 LGHDT, CDR2 YNNKEL (reference sequence). The CDR3 has 14 residues.

V gene TRBV4-3 combines with J gene TRBJ2-3; possibly TRBD2 for D (6 bases). The CDR3 has 15 residues. From germline, CDR1 is LGHNA and CDR2 YSLEER. The germline V and J ends were trimmed by 0 bases and 3 bases, with 10 bases remaining between them. CDR3 in DNA: TGCGCCAGCAGCCAAGAACCGGGGGTGACAGATACGCAGTATTTT. Residues: CASSQEPGVTDTQYF.

The V gene is TRBV3-1 (or the pseudogene TRBV3-2), the J gene TRBJ1-5; 7 bases fit TRBD1. With V trimmed by 1 base and J by 1 base, 10 bases remained unmatched. Germline V gene data show CDR1 as LGHDT and CDR2 as YNNKEL (reference sequence). The CDR3 has 18 amino acids. The CDR3 loop is CASSQAQTGKESNQPQHF. CDR3 coding DNA: TGTGCCAGCAGCCAAGCCCAGACAGGGAAGGAGAGCAATCAGCCCCAGCATTTT.

This chain uses TRBV28 with TRBJ1-2; D is undetermined. The CDR3 contains 12 residues. V dropped 5 bases and J dropped 5 bases, with 9 bases sitting between them. CDR1 is MDHEN, CDR2 SYDVKM, per germline. The CDR3 DNA reads TGTGCCAGCAGTAGACGGGATTATGGCTACACCTTC. Translating gives CASSRRDYGYTF.

J is TRBJ1-2 and V is TRBV5-1; no reliable D call. The CDR3 spans 15 residues. Trimming took off 1 base at V and 5 bases at J, with 15 bases between the two ends. Germline V lookup: CDR1 SGHRS, CDR2 YFSETQ. The CDR3, as DNA: TGCGCCAGCAGCTTGTTCCCAGCGGGTGAGTATGGCTACACCTTC. Its protein product is CASSLFPAGEYGYTF.

V is TRBV11-3 and J is TRBJ2-1, with 7 bases lining up with TRBD1. The V gene's germline CDR1 is SGHNT and CDR2 YENEEA. CDR3 length: 14 amino acids. V shed 5 bases and J 4 bases; nucleotides not matched to a gene: 5. The CDR3 region has the DNA TGTGCCAGCAGCGAAAGACAGGGATACAATGAGCAGTTCTTC. It yields the protein CASSERQGYNEQFF.

This chain connects TRBV19 to TRBJ1-2; TRBD1 aligns across 9 bases. This CDR3 contains 15 residues. Germline loops: CDR1 LNHDA, CDR2 SQIVND (reference sequence). Germline trimming cut 8 bases from V and 1 base from J; bases unmatched to any gene: 8. DNA of the CDR3: TGTGCCAGTGTCAACCAGGGACAGGGTAACTATGGCTACACCTTC. Its translation is CASVNQGQGNYGYTF.

The chain links TRBV6-5 to TRBJ1-6; no clear D. Germline CDR1 is MNHEY and CDR2 is SVGAGI. V lost 8 bases and J lost 0, with 5 bases in between. The CDR3 extends over 13 amino acids. CDR3 nucleotide sequence: TGTGCCAGCGGGCGCTCCTATAATTCACCCCTCCACTTT. Amino acid sequence: CASGRSYNSPLHF.

About this clone: Other DNA sequences in this sample translate to the same CDR3. This sequence joins TRBV6-6 and TRBJ1-4; the match to TRBD1 covers 8 bases. Germline V lookup: CDR1 MNHNY, CDR2 SVGAGI (reference sequence). The CDR3 loop spans 12 amino acids. V shed 9 bases, J shed 8 bases, and the junction held 5 bases outside the gene matches. The CDR3 DNA reads TGTGCCAGTTCTAGGGACAGGGAAAAACTGTTTTTT. It is translated as CASSRDREKLFF.

This chain joins TRBV24-1 and TRBJ2-2; 8 nucleotides agree with TRBD2. With V trimmed by 5 bases and J by 6 bases, 4 bases remained unmatched. CDR3 length: 14 amino acids. CDR1 KGHDR and CDR2 SFDVKD come from the germline V gene. CDR3 coding DNA: TGTGCCACCAGTGCCGGGGGGGCCGCCGGGGAGCTGTTTTTT. This encodes CATSAGGAAGELFF.

The chain couples TRBV28 to TRBJ1-2; possible D gene TRBD1, 5 bases. Trimming cost V 2 bases and J 2 bases, with 9 bases left between them. Germline assignment: CDR1 MDHEN and CDR2 SYDVKM. The length of the CDR3 is 14 residues. The CDR3 is CASSLGSGNYGYTF. DNA for the CDR3: TGTGCCAGCAGTTTAGGGTCAGGGAACTATGGCTACACCTTC.

The V gene is TRBV3-1 (or the pseudogene TRBV3-2), the J gene TRBJ1-1; weak D call: TRBD1 (5 bases). Trimming removed 3 bases from V and 4 bases from J, with 12 bases in between. The CDR3 extends over 14 amino acids. CDR1 LGHDT and CDR2 YNNKEL come from the germline V gene (reference sequence). In nucleotides, the CDR3 is TGTGCCAGCAGCCAGGGACTGACGGGCACTGAAGCTTTCTTT. Translation gives CASSQGLTGTEAFF.

The rearrangement uses TRBV5-6 and TRBJ2-7, with 9 bases lining up with TRBD2. This CDR3 has 17 amino acids. Germline V gives CDR1 SGHDT, CDR2 YYEEEE. V dropped 4 bases and J dropped 0; count of bases not matched to a gene: 11. The CDR3 protein is CASSPWGLAGTSYEQYF. The DNA for the CDR3 is TGTGCCAGCAGCCCCTGGGGTCTAGCGGGGACCTCCTACGAGCAGTACTTC.

The chain's CDR3 is CASSQEQQGYSYEQYF. The CDR3 nucleotides are TGTGCCAGCAGCCAAGAACAGCAAGGATACTCCTACGAGCAGTACTTC. V usage is TRBV4-2 and J usage is TRBJ2-7; D is uncertain. V was cut by 0 bases and J by 0 bases, with 12 bases left in between. Germline lookup yields CDR1 LGHNA and CDR2 YNFKEQ. The CDR3 totals 16 residues.

This rearrangement joins TRBV4-1 to TRBJ1-2; the D is unclear. V dropped 1 base and J dropped 5 bases, with 14 bases sitting between them. Germline CDR1 MGHRA, CDR2 YSYEKL. This CDR3 comprises 15 residues. CDR3: CASSQARGVSYGYTF. CDR3 coding DNA: TGCGCCAGCAGCCAAGCCCGGGGAGTGAGTTATGGCTACACCTTC.

The chain recombines TRBV4-1 with TRBJ2-5, with 8 bases aligning to TRBD2. Trimming took 0 bases from V and 4 from J; bases not matched to a gene: 10. The CDR3 runs to 17 residues. Germline V gene data show CDR1 as MGHRA and CDR2 as YSYEKL. The chain's CDR3 is CASSQEPGTRRIETQYF. The CDR3, as DNA: TGCGCCAGCAGCCAAGAGCCTGGGACTAGACGTATAGAGACCCAGTACTTC.